The 31 T cell receptor beta chains below all came from one sample that was sequenced in a study of blood T cell repertoires in COVID-19. The method was immunoSEQ multiplex PCR; TCRdb's version includes in-frame clones alone and lacks a portion of them. The sample lists tens of thousands of clones; 80% to 85% were seen once. Sequenced sample: peripheral blood. The receptors were gathered from a man aged 80 or over with active or convalescent COVID-19.

There are a few counts of this clone. The rearrangement uses TRBV5-4 and TRBJ2-3, with 10 nucleotides matching TRBD1. Trimming cost V 3 bases and J 2 bases; bases outside gene matches: 3. This CDR3 is built from 15 residues. Germline V CDR1 and CDR2: SGHNT, YYREEE (reference sequence). The CDR3 region is CASSYDRGLTDTQYF. In nucleotides, the CDR3 is TGTGCCAGCAGCTATGACAGGGGGCTCACAGATACGCAGTATTTT.

A single count supports this clone. The chain recombines TRBV27 with TRBJ1-4, with 7 bases matching TRBD1. V trimming: 10 bases; J trimming: 3 bases; junction bases outside the gene matches: 14. Germline V lookup: CDR1 MNHEY, CDR2 SMNVEV (reference sequence). CDR3 length: 16 residues. CDR3 in amino acids: CATLARTGQSNEKLFF. CDR3 DNA: TGTGCCACCCTCGCCCGAACGGGACAGTCTAATGAAAAACTGTTTTTT.

This clone has a handful of counts. The V call is TRBV7-8, the J call TRBJ1-5; D unresolved. Between the trimmed V and J ends, which lost 5 bases and 0 bases, there was a span of 5 bases. The V gene's germline CDR1 is SGHVS and CDR2 FQNEAQ. The CDR3 has 13 amino acids. CDR3 loop: CASSLHSNQPQHF. The CDR3 DNA reads TGTGCCAGCAGCCTACATAGCAATCAGCCCCAGCATTTT.

The CDR3 spells CASTGTGQETQYF. CDR3 bases: TGTGCCAGCACCGGGACTGGACAAGAGACCCAGTACTTC. This chain joins TRBV3-1 (or the pseudogene TRBV3-2) and TRBJ2-5; a possible D gene is TRBD2 (6 bases). Germline CDR1 reads LGHDT; CDR2 reads YNNKEL (reference sequence). This CDR3 spans 13 amino acids. V dropped 7 bases and J dropped 2 bases, with 11 bases sitting between them.

The count of this clone is one. The chain has TRBV28 and TRBJ2-5; unclear D gene. V shed 6 bases and J shed 2 bases, with 10 bases lying between them. The CDR3 sequence is 13 residues long. The germline CDR1 and CDR2 sequences are MDHEN and SYDVKM. CDR3 amino acids: CASSNVGQETQYF. The CDR3 region has the DNA TGTGCCAGCAGCAACGTCGGGCAAGAGACCCAGTACTTC.

The chain recombines TRBV7-2 with TRBJ2-1, with 7 positions matching TRBD2. This CDR3 comprises 16 residues. V lost 5 bases to trimming and J lost 0 bases; unmatched junction nucleotides: 7. Germline V gives CDR1 SGHTA, CDR2 FQGNSA. The CDR3 DNA is TGTGCCAGCAGCCCCAGCACTAGCGACTCCTACAATGAGCAGTTCTTC. It codes for CASSPSTSDSYNEQFF. The full variable domain, in which reference TRBV7-2 and TRBJ2-1 provide the parts outside the CDR3, is GAGVSQSPSNKVTEKGKDVELRCDPISGHTALYWYRQSLGQGLEFLIYFQGNSAPDKSGLPSDRFSAERTGGSVSTLTIQRTQQEDSAVYLCASSPSTSDSYNEQFFGPGTRLTVL.

This clone has just a few counts. The V and J genes are TRBV24-1 and TRBJ1-1, with D possibly TRBD1 on 5 matching bases. V was shortened by 5 bases and J by 4 bases, with 10 bases between the two germline ends. Germline values: CDR1 KGHDR, CDR2 SFDVKD. The CDR3 spans 13 residues. CDR3 residues: CATSVPGGTEAFF. In nucleotides, the CDR3 is TGTGCCACCAGTGTCCCGGGGGGCACTGAAGCTTTCTTT.

The genes are TRBV27 and TRBJ2-3, with unresolved D. CDR1 is MNHEY and CDR2 is SMNVEV in the germline V gene (reference sequence). V was pared by 7 bases and J by 1 base, with 9 bases between. The CDR3 has 13 amino acids. The CDR3 DNA is TGTGCCAGCACCGGCGCGGGCACAGATACGCAGTATTTT. The encoded protein is CASTGAGTDTQYF.

The chain recombines TRBV7-3 with TRBJ2-2, with TRBD1 matching 8 bases. This CDR3 region has 14 residues. Germline loops: CDR1 SGHTA, CDR2 FQGTGA. V was clipped by 5 bases and J by 4 bases; unmatched bases: 3. CDR3: CASSAQGATGELFF. The CDR3 region has the DNA TGTGCCAGCAGCGCTCAGGGGGCCACCGGGGAGCTGTTTTTT.

The CDR3 is CASSLTGQGRTEAFF. In DNA form, the CDR3 reads TGTGCCAGCAGCTTAACAGGACAGGGAAGGACTGAAGCTTTCTTT. The genes are TRBV7-2 and TRBJ1-1; 8 bases line up with TRBD1. The J segment lost 5 bases and the V segment lost 2 bases, leaving 7 bases of the junction unmatched. The CDR3 totals 15 residues. Germline CDR1 SGHTA, CDR2 FQGNSA.

Remarks on this clone: The sample carries other DNA sequences with the same CDR3. This rearrangement joins TRBV7-9 to TRBJ1-2; 10 bases fit TRBD1. Trimming took 5 bases from V and 2 from J; bases not matched to a gene: 2. Germline assignment: CDR1 SEHNR and CDR2 FQNEAQ (reference sequence). CDR3 length equals 14 residues. In DNA form, the CDR3 reads TGTGCCAGCAGCCGACAGGGGGCCAACTATGGCTACACCTTC. Its translation is CASSRQGANYGYTF.

This chain joins TRBV10-3 and TRBJ1-4, with D perhaps matching TRBD1 (5 bases). Germline V lookup: CDR1 ENHRY, CDR2 SYGVKD. V was clipped by 2 bases and J by 8 bases, with 18 bases between them. The CDR3 sequence is 16 residues long. The CDR3 here is CAISEDRSRWSEKLFF. For the CDR3, the DNA is TGTGCCATCAGTGAGGACAGATCCAGGTGGAGCGAAAAACTGTTTTTT.

The chain couples TRBV6-6 to TRBJ1-6; D ambiguous. Germline V gene data show CDR1 as MNHNY and CDR2 as SVGAGI (reference sequence). Between the trimmed V and J ends, which lost 2 bases and 9 bases, there was a span of 14 bases. CDR3 length equals 15 residues. CDR3 region: CASSYQSSDGSPLHF. The CDR3, as DNA: TGTGCCAGCAGTTACCAGTCATCCGATGGTTCACCCCTCCACTTT.

This rearrangement joins TRBV6-1 to TRBJ1-4, with a tentative D call TRBD1 (6 bases). Trimming took 3 bases from V and 13 from J, leaving 15 bases between them. The V gene's germline CDR1 is MNHNS and CDR2 SASEGT. The CDR3 runs 13 residues. CDR3 in amino acids: CASSDQGRRGLFF. CDR3 nucleotide sequence: TGTGCCAGCAGTGACCAGGGGCGCAGGGGACTGTTTTTT.

This sequence joins TRBV7-2 and TRBJ1-3, with a possible D match to TRBD1 (5 bases). Trimming stripped 6 bases from V and 0 bases from J, with 12 bases between. CDR1 and CDR2 from the germline V gene are SGHTA and FQGNSA. This CDR3 is built from 15 residues. CDR3 sequence: CASRPDISSGNTIYF. In nucleotides, the CDR3 is TGTGCCAGCAGACCGGACATATCCTCTGGAAACACCATATATTTT.

The V gene is TRBV30, the J gene TRBJ1-1, with D tentatively TRBD1 (6 bases). The CDR3 has 15 residues. V gave up 3 bases and J gave up 4 bases, with 18 bases separating them. Germline V gene lookup returns CDR1 GTSNPN and CDR2 SVGIG (reference sequence). DNA for the CDR3: TGTGCCTGGAGCGCTACAAACAGGGATGTCACTGAAGCTTTCTTT. Protein product: CAWSATNRDVTEAFF.

This CDR3 reads CASSMRGLNYGYTF. CDR3 DNA: TGCGCCAGCAGCATGAGAGGGCTTAACTATGGCTACACCTTC. This chain links TRBV5-1 with TRBJ1-2; no clear D gene. CDR1 is SGHRS, CDR2 YFSETQ, per germline. The CDR3 runs to 14 residues. Trimming removed 4 bases at V and 1 base at J, with 11 bases between.

By share of the sample, this clone is medium-sized. The chain carries TRBV6-5 and TRBJ1-4; a weak D match, TRBD1 (5 bases). CDR1 is MNHEY, CDR2 SVGAGI, per germline. The CDR3 runs to 14 residues. Trimming pared 3 bases from V and 7 bases from J, leaving 12 bases between. For the CDR3, the DNA is TGTGCCAGCAGTTATAGGGGAGGTGCTGAAAAACTGTTTTTT. This sequence encodes CASSYRGGAEKLFF.

The CDR3 DNA reads as TGTGCCAGCTCCCCCCGAGGGGGTGAGACCCAGTACTTC. Translation gives CASSPRGGETQYF. This rearrangement joins TRBV18 to TRBJ2-5; perhaps TRBD1 as D (6 bases). The V end lost 6 bases, the J end lost 5 bases, and 13 bases lay between the germline ends. The CDR3 loop spans 13 amino acids. The germline CDR1 and CDR2 sequences are KGHSH and LQKENI.

This rearrangement joins TRBV4-1 to TRBJ1-6; TRBD1 matches 12 bases. V was clipped by 1 base and J by 11 bases; unmatched bases: 6. Germline-derived CDR1 and CDR2 are MGHRA and YSYEKL. The CDR3 consists of 16 residues. CDR3 amino acids: CASSQALGQGAAPLHF. The CDR3 DNA reads TGCGCCAGCAGCCAAGCCTTGGGACAGGGGGCGGCACCCCTCCACTTT.

The chain couples TRBV27 to TRBJ2-3; 9 positions match TRBD2. The CDR3 consists of 17 residues. Trimming cost V 4 bases and J 9 bases; bases outside gene matches: 17. CDR1 is MNHEY, CDR2 SMNVEV, per germline (reference sequence). Here the CDR3 DNA reads TGTGCCAGCAGTTCCCAGCGGGGGGAACCCTTCTCGTGGACGCAGTATTTT. The encoded protein is CASSSQRGEPFSWTQYF.

Only a few counts were recorded for this clone. The chain uses TRBV5-1 and TRBJ2-5; the D gene is possibly TRBD1 (5 bases). Germline loops: CDR1 SGHRS, CDR2 YFSETQ. CDR3 length: 14 amino acids. The V end was cut by 0 bases, the J end by 5 bases, with 11 bases between. For the CDR3, the DNA is TGCGCCAGCAGCTTGGGGTCCAGGGTGGAGACCCAGTACTTC. The encoded protein is CASSLGSRVETQYF.

J is TRBJ1-1 and V is TRBV11-2; tentatively, D is TRBD1 (6 bases). The CDR3 totals 16 residues. Germline lookup yields CDR1 SGHAT and CDR2 FQNNGV. The germline V and J ends were trimmed by 5 bases and 4 bases, with 20 bases remaining between them. CDR3 sequence reads: CASSTTRSRGPTEAFF. DNA for the CDR3: TGTGCCAGCAGCACCACCCGATCCAGGGGACCCACTGAAGCTTTCTTT.

The gene calls are TRBV6-1 and TRBJ1-6, with D uncertain. Germline CDR1 reads MNHNS; CDR2 reads SASEGT. V was shortened by 2 bases and J by 7 bases, with 12 bases between the two germline ends. The CDR3 has 15 amino acids. DNA of the CDR3: TGTGCCAGCAGTGAAATAGTCTTGCACAATTCACCCCTCCACTTT. Translating gives CASSEIVLHNSPLHF.

The chain couples TRBV25-1 to TRBJ2-7; maybe TRBD1 (5 bases). CDR3 size: 13 residues. Germline V lookup: CDR1 MGHDK, CDR2 SYGVNS. V dropped 4 bases and J dropped 6 bases, with 13 bases sitting between them. The CDR3 nucleotides read TGTGCCAGCAGTGCTAACTTCAGGGTCGAGCAGTACTTC. Protein: CASSANFRVEQYF.

This rearrangement joins TRBV19 to TRBJ1-5; 11 bases match TRBD1. Germline V gene data show CDR1 as LNHDA and CDR2 as SQIVND (reference sequence). V was clipped by 5 bases and J by 7 bases; unmatched bases: 4. CDR3 length: 14 amino acids. This CDR3 reads CASSGTGGGQPQHF. DNA for the CDR3: TGTGCCAGTAGTGGGACAGGGGGTGGGCAGCCCCAGCATTTT.

This clone showed up just once. The chain employs TRBV2 and TRBJ1-5; D may be TRBD1 (5 bases). From germline, CDR1 is SNHLY and CDR2 FYNNEI. The CDR3 extends over 12 amino acids. V gave up 6 bases and J gave up 5 bases, with 8 bases separating them. CDR3 region: CASRRGDQPQHF. For the CDR3, the DNA is TGTGCCAGCAGGCGGGGGGATCAGCCCCAGCATTTT.

This chain links TRBV6-2 or TRBV6-3 with TRBJ2-3, with 8 bases that match TRBD1. The germline V gene has CDR1 MNHEY and CDR2 SVGEGT. The CDR3 contains 13 residues. V was clipped by 5 bases and J by 6 bases; unmatched bases: 4. As DNA, the CDR3 is TGTGCCAGCAGTGGACAGGGAACCGATACGCAGTATTTT. This codes for CASSGQGTDTQYF.

The V and J genes are TRBV9 and TRBJ1-1; D gene ambiguous. Germline assignment: CDR1 SGDLS and CDR2 YYNGEE. The V end lost 2 bases, the J end lost 1 base, and 6 bases lay between the germline ends. The CDR3 consists of 13 residues. The CDR3 DNA reads TGTGCCAGCAGCGTTTTATGGAACACTGAAGCTTTCTTT. It codes for CASSVLWNTEAFF.

The chain is built from TRBV3-1 (or the pseudogene TRBV3-2) and TRBJ1-1; D not certain. This CDR3 is built from 17 residues. V shed 0 bases and J shed 3 bases, with 17 bases lying between them. The germline CDR1 and CDR2 sequences are LGHDT and YNNKEL (reference sequence). The CDR3 region is CASSQESEVGVDTEAFF. The CDR3 bases are TGTGCCAGCAGCCAAGAATCCGAGGTGGGTGTGGACACTGAAGCTTTCTTT.

The chain links TRBV2 to TRBJ2-3, with D possibly TRBD2 on 6 matching bases. The germline V and J ends were trimmed by 6 bases and 0 bases, with 19 bases remaining between them. CDR1 is SNHLY, CDR2 FYNNEI, per germline. This CDR3 region has 17 residues. CDR3 nucleotides: TGTGCCAGCAGGGCTACCCCGACTAGGGCTAGCACAGATACGCAGTATTTT. Amino acid sequence: CASRATPTRASTDTQYF.